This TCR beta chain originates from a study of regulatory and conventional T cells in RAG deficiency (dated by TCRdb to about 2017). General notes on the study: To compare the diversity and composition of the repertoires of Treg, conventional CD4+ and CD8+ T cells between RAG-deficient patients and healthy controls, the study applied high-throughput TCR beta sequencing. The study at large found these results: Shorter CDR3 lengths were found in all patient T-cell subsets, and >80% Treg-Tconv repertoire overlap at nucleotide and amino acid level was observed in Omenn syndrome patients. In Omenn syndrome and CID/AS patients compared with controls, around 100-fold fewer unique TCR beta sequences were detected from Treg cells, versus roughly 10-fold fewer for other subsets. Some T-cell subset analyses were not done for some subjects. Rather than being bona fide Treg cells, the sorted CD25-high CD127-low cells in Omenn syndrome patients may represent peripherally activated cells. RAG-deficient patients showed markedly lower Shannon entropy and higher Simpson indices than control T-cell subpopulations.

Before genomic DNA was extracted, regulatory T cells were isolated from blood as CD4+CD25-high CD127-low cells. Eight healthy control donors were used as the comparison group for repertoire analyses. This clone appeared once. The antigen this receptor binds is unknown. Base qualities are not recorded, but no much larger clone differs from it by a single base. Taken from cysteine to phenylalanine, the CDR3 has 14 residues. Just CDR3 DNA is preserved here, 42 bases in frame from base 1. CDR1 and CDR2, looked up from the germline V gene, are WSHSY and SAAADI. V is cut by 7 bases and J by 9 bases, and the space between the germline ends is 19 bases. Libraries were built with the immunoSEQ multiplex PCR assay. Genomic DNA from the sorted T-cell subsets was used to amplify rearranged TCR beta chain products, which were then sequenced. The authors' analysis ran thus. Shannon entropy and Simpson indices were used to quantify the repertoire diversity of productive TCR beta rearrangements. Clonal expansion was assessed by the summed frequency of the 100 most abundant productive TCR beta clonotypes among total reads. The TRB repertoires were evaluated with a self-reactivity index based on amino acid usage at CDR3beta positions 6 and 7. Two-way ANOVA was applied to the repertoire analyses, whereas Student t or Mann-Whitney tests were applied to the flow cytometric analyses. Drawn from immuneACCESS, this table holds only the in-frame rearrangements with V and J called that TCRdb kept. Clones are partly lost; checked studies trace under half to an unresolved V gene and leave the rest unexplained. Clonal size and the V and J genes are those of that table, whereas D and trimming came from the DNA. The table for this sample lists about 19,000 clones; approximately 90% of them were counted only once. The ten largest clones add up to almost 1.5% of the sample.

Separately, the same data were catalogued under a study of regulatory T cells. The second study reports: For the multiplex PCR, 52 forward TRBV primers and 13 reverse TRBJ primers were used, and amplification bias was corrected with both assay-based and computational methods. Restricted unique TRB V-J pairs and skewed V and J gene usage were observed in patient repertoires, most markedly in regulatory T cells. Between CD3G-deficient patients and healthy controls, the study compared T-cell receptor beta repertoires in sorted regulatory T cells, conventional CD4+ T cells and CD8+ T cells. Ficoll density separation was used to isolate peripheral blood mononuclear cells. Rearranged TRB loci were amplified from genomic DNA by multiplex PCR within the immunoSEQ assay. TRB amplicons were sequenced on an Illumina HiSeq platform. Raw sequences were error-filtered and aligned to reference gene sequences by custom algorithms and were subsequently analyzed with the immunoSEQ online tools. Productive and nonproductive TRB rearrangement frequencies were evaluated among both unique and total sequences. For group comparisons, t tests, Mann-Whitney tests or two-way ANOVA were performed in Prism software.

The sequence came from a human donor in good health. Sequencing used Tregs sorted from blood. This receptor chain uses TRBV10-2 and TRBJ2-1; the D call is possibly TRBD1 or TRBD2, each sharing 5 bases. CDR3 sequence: CASTWGSPNGEQFF. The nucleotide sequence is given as TGCGCCAGCACTTGGGGGAGTCCTAATGGTGAGCAGTTCTTC.